The clone carrying this T cell receptor (beta chain) came up a few times. PBMCs numbering at least 6 million were isolated per sample. These data are taken from a study of blood T cells in healthy people across ages. A J-beta primer mix and a sample-barcoded 5' primer were used in a second PCR of roughly 6 to 11 cycles. TCRdb itself ran the 5' RACE reads through MiXCR, one entry per CDR3 protein. The repertoire has approximately 1.5 million distinct CDR3 sequences, approximately 32% of them found once; the top ten carry about 11%. The germline V gene has CDR1 MNHEY and CDR2 SMNVEV (reference sequence). The CDR3 is made up of 14 amino acids. V gave up 6 bases and J gave up 2 bases, with 12 bases separating them.

Sequenced material: blood. J is TRBJ2-3 and V is TRBV27; tentatively, D is TRBD1 (5 bases). This TCR was sampled from a woman aged 25-40 years in good health. The CDR3 nucleotides read TGTGCCAGCAGAACAGGCCTCCACACAGATACGCAGTATTTT. Translation: CASRTGLHTDTQYF.